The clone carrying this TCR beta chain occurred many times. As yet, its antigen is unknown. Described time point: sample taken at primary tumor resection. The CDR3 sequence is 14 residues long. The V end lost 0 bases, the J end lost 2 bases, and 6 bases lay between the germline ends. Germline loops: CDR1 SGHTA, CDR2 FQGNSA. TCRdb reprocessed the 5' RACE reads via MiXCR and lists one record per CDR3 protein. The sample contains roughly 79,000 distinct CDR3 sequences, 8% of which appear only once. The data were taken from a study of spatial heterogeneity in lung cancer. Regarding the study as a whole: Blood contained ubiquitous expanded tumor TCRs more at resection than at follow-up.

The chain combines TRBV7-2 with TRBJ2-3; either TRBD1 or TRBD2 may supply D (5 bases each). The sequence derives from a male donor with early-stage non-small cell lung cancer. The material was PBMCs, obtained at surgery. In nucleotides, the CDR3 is TGTGCCAGCAGCTTAGCGGGGACCACAGATACGCAGTATTTT. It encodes CASSLAGTTDTQYF.